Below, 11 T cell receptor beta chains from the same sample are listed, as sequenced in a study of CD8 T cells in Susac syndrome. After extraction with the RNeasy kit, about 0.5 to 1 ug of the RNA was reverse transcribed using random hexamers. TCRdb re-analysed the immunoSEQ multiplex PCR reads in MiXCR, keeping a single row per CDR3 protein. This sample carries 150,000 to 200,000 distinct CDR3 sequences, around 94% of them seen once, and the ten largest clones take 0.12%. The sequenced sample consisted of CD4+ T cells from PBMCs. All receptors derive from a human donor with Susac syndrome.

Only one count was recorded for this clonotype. The CDR3 spells CASNPAGARDEQFF. The CDR3 DNA follows: TGTGCCAGCAATCCAGCGGGGGCCCGGGATGAGCAGTTCTTC. The chain joins TRBV6-2 or TRBV6-3 to TRBJ2-1; 8 nucleotides line up with TRBD2. Losses at the gene ends were 7 bases for V and 8 bases for J; bases not matched to a gene: 10. The CDR3 runs 14 residues. Germline CDR1 reads MNHEY; CDR2 reads SVGEGT.

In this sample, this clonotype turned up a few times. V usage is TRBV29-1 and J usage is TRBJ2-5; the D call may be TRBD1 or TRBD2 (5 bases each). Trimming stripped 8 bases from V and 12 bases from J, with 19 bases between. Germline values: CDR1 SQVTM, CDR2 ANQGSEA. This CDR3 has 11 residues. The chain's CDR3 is CSTYTGTWEYF. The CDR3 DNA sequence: TGCAGCACTTATACCGGGACCTGGGAGTACTTC.

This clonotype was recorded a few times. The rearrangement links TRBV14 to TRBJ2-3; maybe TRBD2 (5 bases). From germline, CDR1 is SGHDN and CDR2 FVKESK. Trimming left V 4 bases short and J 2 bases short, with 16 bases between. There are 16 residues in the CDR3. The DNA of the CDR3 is TGTGCCAGCAGCCGAAGAGTAGCGACCTTCACAGATACGCAGTATTTT. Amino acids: CASSRRVATFTDTQYF.

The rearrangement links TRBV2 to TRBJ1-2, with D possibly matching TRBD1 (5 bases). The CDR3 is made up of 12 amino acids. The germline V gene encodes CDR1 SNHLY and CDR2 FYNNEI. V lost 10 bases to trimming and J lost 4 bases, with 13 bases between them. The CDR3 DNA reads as TGTGCCACCAACAGGAATTCCTATGGCTACACCTTC. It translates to CATNRNSYGYTF. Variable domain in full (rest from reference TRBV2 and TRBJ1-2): EPEVTQTPSHQVTQMGQEVILRCVPISNHLYFYWYRQILGQKVEFLVSFYNNEISEKSEIFDDQFSVERPDGSNFTLKIRSTKLEDSAMYFCATNRNSYGYTFGSGTRLTVV.

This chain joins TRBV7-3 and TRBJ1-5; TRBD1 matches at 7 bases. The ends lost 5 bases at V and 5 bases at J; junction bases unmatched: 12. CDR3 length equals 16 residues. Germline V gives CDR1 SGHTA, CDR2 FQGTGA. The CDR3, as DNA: TGTGCCAGCAGCCCTCGTGGAGGGGGCCTCGATCAGCCCCAGCATTTT. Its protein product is CASSPRGGGLDQPQHF. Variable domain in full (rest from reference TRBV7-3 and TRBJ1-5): GAGVSQTPSNKVTEKGKYVELRCDPISGHTALYWYRQSLGQGPEFLIYFQGTGAADDSGLPNDRFFAVRPEGSVSTLKIQRTERGDSAVYLCASSPRGGGLDQPQHFGDGTRLSIL.

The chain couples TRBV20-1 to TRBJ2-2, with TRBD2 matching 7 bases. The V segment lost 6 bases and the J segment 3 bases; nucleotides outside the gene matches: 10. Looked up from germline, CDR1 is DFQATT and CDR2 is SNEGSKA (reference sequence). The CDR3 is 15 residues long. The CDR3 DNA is TGCAGTGCCCCGGGGGGTCAGGGTTACACCGGGGAGCTGTTTTTT. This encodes CSAPGGQGYTGELFF.

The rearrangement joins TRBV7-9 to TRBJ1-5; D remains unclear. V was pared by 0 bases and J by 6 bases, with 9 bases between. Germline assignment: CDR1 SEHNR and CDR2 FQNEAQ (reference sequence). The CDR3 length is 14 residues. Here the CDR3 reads CASSLAGRTQPQHF. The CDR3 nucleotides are TGTGCCAGCAGCTTAGCGGGAAGGACTCAGCCCCAGCATTTT.

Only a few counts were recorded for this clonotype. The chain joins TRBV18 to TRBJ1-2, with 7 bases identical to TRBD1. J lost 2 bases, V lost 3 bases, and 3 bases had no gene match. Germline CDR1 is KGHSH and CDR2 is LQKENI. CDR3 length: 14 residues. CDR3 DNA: TGTGCCAGCTCACCGCAACAGGGGAACTATGGCTACACCTTC. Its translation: CASSPQQGNYGYTF.

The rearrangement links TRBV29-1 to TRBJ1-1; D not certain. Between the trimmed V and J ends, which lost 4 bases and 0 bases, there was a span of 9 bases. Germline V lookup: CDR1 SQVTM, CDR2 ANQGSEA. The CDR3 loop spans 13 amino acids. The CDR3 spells CSVGSGLNTEAFF. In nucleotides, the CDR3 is TGCAGCGTTGGGTCGGGGTTGAACACTGAAGCTTTCTTT. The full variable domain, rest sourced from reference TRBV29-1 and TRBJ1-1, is SAVISQKPSRDICQRGTSLTIQCQVDSQVTMMFWYRQQPGQSLTLIATANQGSEATYESGFVIDKFPISRPNLTFSTLTVSNMSPEDSSIYLCSVGSGLNTEAFFGQGTRLTVV.

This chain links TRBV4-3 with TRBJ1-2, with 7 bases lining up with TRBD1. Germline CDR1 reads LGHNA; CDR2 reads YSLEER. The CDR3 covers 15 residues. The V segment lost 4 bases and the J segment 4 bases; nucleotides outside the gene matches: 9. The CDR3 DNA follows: TGCGCCAGCAGCCCGAGACAGGGCCAAATCTATGGCTACACCTTC. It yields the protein CASSPRQGQIYGYTF.

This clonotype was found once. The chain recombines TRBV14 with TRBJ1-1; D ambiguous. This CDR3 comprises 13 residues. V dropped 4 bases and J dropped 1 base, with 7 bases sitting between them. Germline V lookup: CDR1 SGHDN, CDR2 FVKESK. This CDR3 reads CASSLNRNTEAFF. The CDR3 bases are TGTGCCAGCAGCCTCAACAGGAACACTGAAGCTTTCTTT.